A selection of T cell receptor beta chains follows, all from one sample in a study of Tregs in tolerant kidney transplant recipients. Libraries were prepared by immunoSEQ multiplex PCR; TCRdb keeps only in-frame clonotypes and omits some of them. The sample yields about 55,000 clones, approximately 90% seen once. Sequencing used CD8+ T cells from blood (PBMCs), obtained 24 months after the transplant. The receptor set was obtained from a human patient who received a combined kidney and bone marrow transplant. Some T cells may arise from the graft donor. Each CDR3 is given with its conserved first and last residue. Fields, in order: J gene, clone size, V gene, D gene, CDR3 protein, CDR3 DNA. The D gene is left open where the match is weak. Some rows mark clone size as missing; the rest say once, few, many or name a class of expanded clone.

TRBJ2-1,NA,TRBV11-1,TRBD1,CASSRAQGARYNEQFF,TGTGCCAGCAGCCGTGCACAGGGGGCGCGATACAATGAGCAGTTCTTC
TRBJ2-1,once,TRBV9,TRBD2,CASSVGVSGIYNEQFF,TGTGCCAGCAGCGTAGGCGTTAGCGGGATCTACAATGAGCAGTTCTTC
TRBJ2-1,few,TRBV19,TRBD2,CASSIVAGFYNEQFF,TGTGCCAGTAGTATTGTAGCGGGGTTCTACAATGAGCAGTTCTTC
TRBJ1-5,NA,TRBV27,NA,CASSFHNQPQHF,TGTGCCAGCAGTTTTCACAATCAGCCCCAGCATTTT
TRBJ2-3,NA,TRBV29-1,TRBD2,CSVEKWTSGYTDTQYF,TGCAGCGTTGAAAAGTGGACTAGCGGGTACACAGATACGCAGTATTTT
TRBJ2-7,NA,TRBV19,NA,CASSIEWASYEQYF,TGTGCCAGTAGTATAGAGTGGGCCTCCTACGAGCAGTACTTC
TRBJ2-1,once,TRBV4-1,TRBD2,CASSQERLAGQFF,TGCGCCAGCAGCCAAGAGAGACTAGCGGGGCAGTTCTTC
TRBJ2-5,NA,TRBV7-3,NA,CASSNGLLGQETQYF,TGTGCCAGCAGCAATGGACTACTCGGGCAAGAGACCCAGTACTTC
TRBJ2-3,NA,TRBV7-2,TRBD2,CASSLQTSGTQTDTQYF,TGTGCCAGCAGCTTACAGACTAGCGGGACGCAAACAGATACGCAGTATTTT
TRBJ1-1,once,TRBV7-8,TRBD1,CASSLNEGANTEAFF,TGTGCCAGCAGCTTAAATGAGGGGGCGAACACTGAAGCTTTCTTT
TRBJ2-7,NA,TRBV7-8,TRBD2,CASSLPLAGGLDEQYF,TGTGCCAGCAGCTTACCCCTAGCGGGAGGATTGGACGAGCAGTACTTC
TRBJ2-3,NA,TRBV4-1,TRBD2,CASSQDPSGTSGAAQYF,TGCGCCAGCAGCCAAGACCCATCCGGGACTAGCGGAGCTGCGCAGTATTTT
TRBJ2-7,NA,TRBV28,NA,CASTPYPRGNEQYF,TGTGCCAGCACACCCTATCCCCGGGGGAACGAGCAGTACTTC
TRBJ1-1,NA,TRBV6-5,TRBD1,CASSYSKDRGTEAFF,TGTGCCAGCAGTTACTCGAAAGACAGGGGGACGGAAGCTTTCTTT